Each of the 19 T cell receptor beta chains below was sequenced from the same sample in a study of CD8+ T cells in alopecia areata. RNA, once extracted, was reverse transcribed into cDNA for use as the sequencing template. Only in-frame clones appear in the TCRdb table, and some are missing; sequencing was by immunoSEQ multiplex PCR. Of 35,000 to 50,000 clones listed, 80% to 95% are singletons. The sample's treatment: oral pan-JAK inhibitor, 5-10 mg twice daily. This specimen consisted of CD8+ T cells sorted from blood, obtained at week 24, from a patient treated with tofacitinib. These receptors were obtained from a human donor with alopecia areata.

This chain joins TRBV7-9 and TRBJ2-7, with 8 bases matching TRBD2. The CDR3 loop spans 19 amino acids. The germline CDR1 and CDR2 sequences are SEHNR and FQNEAQ (reference sequence). V was clipped by 4 bases and J by 2 bases; unmatched bases: 19. The CDR3 bases are TGTGCCAGCAGCTCAGGACGGCGGGGGGAACGGGAGAGTCCCTACGAGCAGTACTTC. It yields the protein CASSSGRRGERESPYEQYF.

V is TRBV4-1 and J is TRBJ2-5; no firm D call. Germline V CDR1 and CDR2: MGHRA, YSYEKL. This CDR3 has 16 residues. Trimming took off 0 bases at V and 5 bases at J, with 16 bases between the two ends. CDR3 DNA sequence: TGCGCCAGCAGCCAAGAGAAGACTGATGGGTACGAGACCCAGTACTTC. Protein product: CASSQEKTDGYETQYF.

With respect to this clone: The sample contains more than one DNA sequence encoding this CDR3. The chain recombines TRBV10-3 with TRBJ1-5; D may be TRBD1 (5 bases). The CDR3 length is 17 residues. The germline CDR1 and CDR2 sequences are ENHRY and SYGVKD. Trimming took off 3 bases at V and 7 bases at J, with 22 bases between the two ends. The CDR3 nucleotides are TGTGCCATCAGTGACGCGTGGGGTCGGACGGGGCAACAGCCCCAGCATTTT. Translating it yields CAISDAWGRTGQQPQHF.

This chain joins TRBV5-6 and TRBJ2-5; 8 nucleotides match TRBD1. Germline V gene sequence: CDR1 SGHDT, CDR2 YYEEEE. The CDR3 extends over 14 amino acids. With 3 bases clipped from V and 5 bases from J, the junction kept 6 bases outside the gene matches. CDR3 DNA sequence: TGTGCCAGCAGCTCGTCGACAGGGGTCGAGACCCAGTACTTC. Translated: CASSSSTGVETQYF.

The chain is built from TRBV7-9 and TRBJ2-7, with 8 bases lining up with TRBD1. The CDR3 spans 15 residues. Germline V gene data show CDR1 as SEHNR and CDR2 as FQNEAQ (reference sequence). The ends lost 1 base at V and 3 bases at J; junction bases unmatched: 5. The CDR3 sequence is CASSLGTGPSYEQYF. DNA of the CDR3: TGTGCCAGCAGCTTAGGGACAGGGCCCAGCTACGAGCAGTACTTC.

V and J are TRBV18 and TRBJ2-7; TRBD1 matches at 9 bases. CDR3 size: 15 residues. The trim removed 5 bases at V and 2 bases at J, leaving 7 bases unmatched. The germline V gene has CDR1 KGHSH and CDR2 LQKENI. Here the CDR3 reads CASSGEGQGAYEQYF. CDR3 sequence (DNA): TGTGCCAGCTCAGGAGAGGGACAGGGTGCCTACGAGCAGTACTTC.

V gene TRBV6-1 combines with J gene TRBJ2-3; TRBD2 is a possible D gene (6 bases). Per germline, CDR1 MNHNS and CDR2 SASEGT. Trimming removed 7 bases at V and 0 bases at J, with 14 bases between. This CDR3 spans 15 amino acids. CDR3 DNA sequence: TGTGCCAGCACTACGCGGGACGGAAGCACAGATACGCAGTATTTT. It yields the protein CASTTRDGSTDTQYF.

The V call is TRBV7-9, the J call TRBJ2-1; D is ambiguous. V lost 5 bases, J lost 3 bases, and 2 bases lay in between. CDR1 is SEHNR and CDR2 is FQNEAQ in the germline V gene (reference sequence). The CDR3 consists of 11 residues. The CDR3 sequence is CASSRYNEQFF. CDR3 DNA sequence: TGTGCCAGCAGCCGCTACAATGAGCAGTTCTTC.

The chain joins TRBV6-1 to TRBJ2-7; 7 nucleotides line up with TRBD2. Germline V gene sequence: CDR1 MNHNS, CDR2 SASEGT. Trimming at V came to 2 bases and at J to 2 bases, leaving 12 bases not matched to a gene. The CDR3 spans 17 residues. The CDR3 bases are TGTGCCAGCAGTGAATTCGGGGGGAATACAGCGGCCTACGAGCAGTACTTC. It encodes CASSEFGGNTAAYEQYF.

This clone appeared a single time. The chain employs TRBV28 and TRBJ2-3; tentative D call: TRBD1 (6 bases). The CDR3 sequence is 15 residues long. Trimming took off 2 bases at V and 2 bases at J, with 11 bases between the two ends. Germline CDR1 and CDR2: MDHEN and SYDVKM. DNA of the CDR3: TGTGCCAGCAGTTTACCCGGACAGATCACAGATACGCAGTATTTT. This translates into CASSLPGQITDTQYF.

This clone was observed once. The V and J genes are TRBV19 and TRBJ2-2; no definite D call. Between the trimmed V and J ends, which lost 1 base and 6 bases, there was a span of 12 bases. The V gene's germline CDR1 is LNHDA and CDR2 SQIVND (reference sequence). This CDR3 region has 15 residues. The CDR3 region is CASSIVQAFAGELFF. DNA for the CDR3: TGTGCCAGTAGTATAGTCCAGGCGTTCGCCGGGGAGCTGTTTTTT. Full variable domain (outside the CDR3, taken from reference TRBV19 and TRBJ2-2): DGGITQSPKYLFRKEGQNVTLSCEQNLNHDAMYWYRQDPGQGLRLIYYSQIVNDFQKGDIAEGYSVSREKKESFPLTVTSAQKNPTAFYLCASSIVQAFAGELFFGEGSRLTVL.

The gene calls are TRBV29-1 and TRBJ2-1, with D unresolved. Germline lookup yields CDR1 SQVTM and CDR2 ANQGSEA. Trimming took off 5 bases at V and 9 bases at J, with 26 bases between the two ends. This CDR3 contains 16 residues. The CDR3 DNA sequence: TGCAGCGTTCCGGGTTCTCCGGGCAGGCGGAGAGGTGAGCAGTTCTTC. It translates to CSVPGSPGRRRGEQFF.

The gene calls are TRBV7-6 and TRBJ2-5, with 10 bases that match TRBD1. Germline-derived CDR1 and CDR2 are SGHVS and FNYEAQ. The CDR3 loop spans 15 amino acids. V lost 5 bases and J lost 3; bases outside the gene matches: 6. CDR3 DNA: TGTGCCAGCAGCCCTAGGGGGACAGGGGAAGAGACCCAGTACTTC. Its protein is CASSPRGTGEETQYF.

The chain combines TRBV6-5 with TRBJ1-1; possible D gene TRBD1, 6 bases. This CDR3 has 15 residues. In germline, CDR1 is MNHEY, CDR2 SVGAGI. The V end lost 5 bases, the J end lost 5 bases, and 18 bases lay between the germline ends. The CDR3, as DNA: TGTGCCAGCAGTACGGACAGAGAAATCGGGACTGAAGCTTTCTTT. Encoded protein: CASSTDREIGTEAFF.

The chain links TRBV6-5 to TRBJ2-7, with 7 bases identical to TRBD2. CDR3 length equals 15 residues. The V gene's germline CDR1 is MNHEY and CDR2 SVGAGI. The trim removed 2 bases at V and 6 bases at J, leaving 10 bases unmatched. DNA of the CDR3: TGTGCCAGCAGTTACGGCGGGGGAGGATCTGCCGAGCAGTACTTC. Protein sequence: CASSYGGGGSAEQYF.

The rearrangement links TRBV4-1 to TRBJ2-1; 8 nucleotides align to TRBD1. Germline trimming cut 1 base from V and 8 bases from J; bases unmatched to any gene: 7. CDR1 MGHRA and CDR2 YSYEKL come from the germline V gene. This CDR3 has 15 residues. In DNA, the CDR3 is TGCGCCAGCAGCCAAGTACAGGGGGTCCAGGATGAGCAGTTCTTC. Its translation: CASSQVQGVQDEQFF.

The chain combines TRBV6-6 with TRBJ2-7, with TRBD1 as a possible D gene (5 bases). Germline lookup yields CDR1 MNHNY and CDR2 SVGAGI (reference sequence). The ends were cut back, 7 bases at V and 5 bases at J, with 9 bases in the middle. The CDR3 loop spans 11 amino acids. CDR3 residues: CASTAGNEQYF. Here the CDR3 DNA reads TGTGCCAGCACGGCAGGGAACGAGCAGTACTTC.

The chain links TRBV29-1 to TRBJ2-5; 12 bases align to TRBD2. The CDR3 runs to 16 residues. Germline V gene data show CDR1 as SQVTM and CDR2 as ANQGSEA. The V and J ends lost 6 bases and 5 bases, in that order; junction bases with no gene match: 13. CDR3 amino acids: CSVETSGGLRFETQYF. The CDR3 DNA reads TGCAGCGTCGAGACTAGCGGGGGCCTCCGATTTGAGACCCAGTACTTC.

Comments on this clone: At one end the junction does not follow the germline gene, possibly because of a read error. The CDR3 DNA sequence: TGTGCCAGCAGTCTCACCCCTCAGGGGGGGGAGGACTTC. Translated, it gives CASSLTPQGGEDF. The chain carries TRBV27 and TRBJ2-7, with D possibly called TRBD1 or TRBD2 (7 bases each). Germline loops: CDR1 MNHEY, CDR2 SMNVEV (reference sequence). This CDR3 has 13 amino acids.